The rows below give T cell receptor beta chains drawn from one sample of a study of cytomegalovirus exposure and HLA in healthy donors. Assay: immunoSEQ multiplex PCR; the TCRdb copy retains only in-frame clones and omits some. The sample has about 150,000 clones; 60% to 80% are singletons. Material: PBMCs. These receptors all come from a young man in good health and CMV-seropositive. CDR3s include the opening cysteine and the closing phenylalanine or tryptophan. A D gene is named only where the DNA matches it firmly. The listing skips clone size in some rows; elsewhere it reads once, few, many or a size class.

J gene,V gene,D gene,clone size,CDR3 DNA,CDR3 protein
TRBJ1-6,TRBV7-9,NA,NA,TGTGCCAGCAGCCCTACCGTAAACCGGAATTCACCCCTCCACTTT,CASSPTVNRNSPLHF
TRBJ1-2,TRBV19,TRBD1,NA,TGTGCCAGTAGTATAAGGGACAGGGCCGGGTATGGCTACACCTTC,CASSIRDRAGYGYTF
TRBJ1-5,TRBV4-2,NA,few,TGTGCCAGCAGCCAAGATCAGGGGAGCAATCAGCCCCAGCATTTT,CASSQDQGSNQPQHF
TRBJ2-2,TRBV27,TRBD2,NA,TGTGCCAGCAGCCAGAGCGGGGCCGGCACCGGGGAGCTGTTTTTT,CASSQSGAGTGELFF
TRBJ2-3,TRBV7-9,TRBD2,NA,TGTGCCAGCAGCCCAAGACTAGCGGCTAGCACAGATACGCAGTATTTT,CASSPRLAASTDTQYF
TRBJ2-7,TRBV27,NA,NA,TGTGCCAGCAGTCTCCTGTGGCAGGGTAGTAGGCCCTACGAGCAGTACTTC,CASSLLWQGSRPYEQYF
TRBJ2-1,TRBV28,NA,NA,TGTGCCAGCAGTTTAGGGCGGGATAGGCCCAATGAGCAGTTCTTC,CASSLGRDRPNEQFF
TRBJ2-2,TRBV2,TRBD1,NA,TGTGCCAGCTCCAGGGGGACAGCTAACACCGGGGAGCTGTTTTTT,CASSRGTANTGELFF
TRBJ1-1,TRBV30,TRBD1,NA,TGTGCCTGGGCTTTTACAGGGGGTTCGAACACTGAAGCTTTCTTT,CAWAFTGGSNTEAFF
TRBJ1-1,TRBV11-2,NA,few,TGTGCCAGCAGCTTAATCACGGAGGGCCAGGCTTTCTTT,CASSLITEGQAFF
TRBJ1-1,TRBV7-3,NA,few,TGTGCCAGCAGCGCAACGGGGAACACTGAAGCTTTCTTT,CASSATGNTEAFF
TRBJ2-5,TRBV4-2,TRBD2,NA,TGTGCCAGCAGCCAAGATGTCCGGGAGGGGGTAGAGACCCAGTACTTC,CASSQDVREGVETQYF
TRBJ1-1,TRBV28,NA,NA,TGTGCCAGCAGTTTGGGGGGGAACACTGAAGCTTTCTTT,CASSLGGNTEAFF
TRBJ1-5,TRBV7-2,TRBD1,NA,TGTGCCAGCAGCGCTGACAGGGAAAATCAGCCCCAGCATTTT,CASSADRENQPQHF
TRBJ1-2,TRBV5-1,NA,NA,TGCGCCAGCAGCTTGGTTCCGGACACCCTCTATGGCTACACCTTC,CASSLVPDTLYGYTF
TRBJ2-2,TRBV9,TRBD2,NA,TGTGCCAGCAGCTTCTCACTAGCGGGAGGGCTGAACACCGGGGAGCTGTTTTTT,CASSFSLAGGLNTGELFF
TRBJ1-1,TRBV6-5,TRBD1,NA,TGTGCCAGCTACGTCAGGGGGCTGAACACTGAAGCTTTCTTT,CASYVRGLNTEAFF
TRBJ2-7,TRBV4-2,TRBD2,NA,TGTGCCAGCAGCCAAGCCGGACTAGCGGACACCTACGAGCAGTACTTC,CASSQAGLADTYEQYF
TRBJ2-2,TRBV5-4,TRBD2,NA,TGTGCCAGCAGCTCCCGGGGTCGGGAGGGGAACACCGGGGAGCTGTTTTTT,CASSSRGREGNTGELFF
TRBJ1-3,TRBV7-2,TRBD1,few,TGTGCCAGCAGCTTATACAGGGGGACTGGAAACACCATATATTTT,CASSLYRGTGNTIYF
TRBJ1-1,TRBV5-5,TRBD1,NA,TGTGCCAGCAGCTTAACCGGGACAGGGGGCTATAGAGTGAACACTGAAGCTTTCTTT,CASSLTGTGGYRVNTEAFF
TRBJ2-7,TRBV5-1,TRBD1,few,TGCGCCAGCAGCTTGGAAGGACAGGGGACGGCCTACGAGCAGTACTTC,CASSLEGQGTAYEQYF
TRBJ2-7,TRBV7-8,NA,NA,TGTGCCAGCAGCTTAATATCCGAGCAGTACTTC,CASSLISEQYF
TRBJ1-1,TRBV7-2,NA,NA,TGTGCCAGCAGCTTAGTGACAGCTGGAACCGCTTTCTTT,CASSLVTAGTAFF
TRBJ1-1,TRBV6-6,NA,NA,TGTGCCAGCAGTTACTGGTTTGGGGATGAGGGCACTGAAGCTTTCTTT,CASSYWFGDEGTEAFF